This T cell receptor (beta chain) was captured by sequencing in a study of blood T cell repertoires in COVID-19. Study in general: The study drew acute and convalescent COVID-19 samples from the United States, Italy and Spain. PBMCs, B-cell-depleted T cells, or T cells were the source of the cDNA or gDNA that made up the material.

Authors' methods: Using reference gene primer amplification, nucleated cell counts were estimated. The assay was immunoSEQ multiplex PCR, and TCRdb's table has in-frame clones only and misses some. V, J and clone size are those of that table, while D and trimming were read from the DNA. The sample carries 29,000 or so clones, around 67% recorded once. This CDR3 has 15 residues. CDR1 and CDR2 from the germline V gene are SGHRS and YFSETQ. After removal of 3 bases from V and 7 bases from J, the junction contained 10 bases not matched to a gene. This chain uses TRBV5-1 with TRBJ1-2; 9 bases are a match to TRBD1. The sequenced sample was peripheral blood. The receptor's source is a human donor in a cohort sampled during active COVID-19. The CDR3 loop is CASSSTTGGLGGYTF. The DNA of the CDR3 is TGCGCCAGCAGCTCGACAACAGGGGGCTTGGGTGGCTACACCTTC.